This T cell receptor (beta chain) is drawn from a study of T cells in localized non-small cell lung cancer. Repertoires were generated with immunoSEQ multiplex PCR, while TCRdb's copy carries only in-frame clones and drops some. This sample has some 22,000 clones, with roughly nine tenths found just once. For this clone: The target antigen is unknown.

General observations from the study: Researchers found a median roughly 56 of the top 100 tumor clones in adjacent lung. Heterogeneity within the tumor remains possible, as just one region underwent sequencing. There was higher T cell clonality in uninvolved adjacent lung than in tumor, and it was highest there. Increased T cell density in blood showed an association with longer overall survival.

The CDR3 runs 11 residues. The germline V gene has CDR1 LNHDA and CDR2 SQIVND (reference sequence). The V end lost 9 bases, the J end lost 7 bases, and 9 bases lay between the germline ends. This TCR came from a man aged 40 to 70 with stage II squamous cell lung carcinoma. V is TRBV19 and J is TRBJ2-2; D ambiguous. Sequenced here: PBMCs, sampled before any cancer treatment. In DNA, the CDR3 is TGTGCCAGCCAAAGCCGCGGGGAGCTGTTTTTT. Its translation is CASQSRGELFF. The entire variable domain, with the rest obtained from reference TRBV19 and TRBJ2-2, is as follows: DGGITQSPKYLFRKEGQNVTLSCEQNLNHDAMYWYRQDPGQGLRLIYYSQIVNDFQKGDIAEGYSVSREKKESFPLTVTSAQKNPTAFYLCASQSRGELFFGEGSRLTVL.